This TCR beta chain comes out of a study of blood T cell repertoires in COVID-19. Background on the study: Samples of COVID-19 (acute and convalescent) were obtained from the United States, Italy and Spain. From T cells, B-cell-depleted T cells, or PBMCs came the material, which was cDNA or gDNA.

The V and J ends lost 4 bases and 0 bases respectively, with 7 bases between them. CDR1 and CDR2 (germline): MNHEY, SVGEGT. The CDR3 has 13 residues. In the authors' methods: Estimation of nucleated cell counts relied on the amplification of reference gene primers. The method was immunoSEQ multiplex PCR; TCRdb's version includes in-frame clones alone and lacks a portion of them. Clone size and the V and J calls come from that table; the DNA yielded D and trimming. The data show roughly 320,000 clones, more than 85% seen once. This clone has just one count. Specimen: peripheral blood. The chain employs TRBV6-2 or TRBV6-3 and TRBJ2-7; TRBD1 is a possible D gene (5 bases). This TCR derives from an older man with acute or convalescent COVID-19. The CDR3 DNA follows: TGTGCCAGCAGTTCAGGGAACTCCTACGAGCAGTACTTC. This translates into CASSSGNSYEQYF.